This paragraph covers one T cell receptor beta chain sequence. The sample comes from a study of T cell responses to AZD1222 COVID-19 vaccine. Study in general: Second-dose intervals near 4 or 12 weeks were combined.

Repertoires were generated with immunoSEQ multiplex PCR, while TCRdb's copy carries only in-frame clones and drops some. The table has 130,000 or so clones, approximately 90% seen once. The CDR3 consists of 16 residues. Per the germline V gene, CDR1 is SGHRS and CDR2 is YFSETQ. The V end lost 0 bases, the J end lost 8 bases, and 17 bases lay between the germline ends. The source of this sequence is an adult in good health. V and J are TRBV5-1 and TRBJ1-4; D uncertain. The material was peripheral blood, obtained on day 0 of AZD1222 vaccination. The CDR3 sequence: CASSLASRGFDEKLFF. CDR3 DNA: TGCGCCAGCAGCTTGGCTTCGCGGGGATTCGACGAAAAACTGTTTTTT.